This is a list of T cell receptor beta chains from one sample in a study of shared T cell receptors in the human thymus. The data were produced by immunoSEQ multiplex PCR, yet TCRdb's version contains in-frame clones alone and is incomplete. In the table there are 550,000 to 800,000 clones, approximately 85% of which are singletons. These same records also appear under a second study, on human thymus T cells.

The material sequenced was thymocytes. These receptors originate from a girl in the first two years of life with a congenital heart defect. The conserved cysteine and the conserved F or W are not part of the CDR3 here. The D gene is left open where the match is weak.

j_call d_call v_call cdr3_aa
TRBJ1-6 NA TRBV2 ASRLSASPLH
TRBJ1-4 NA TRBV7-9 ASSSRQFPPEKLF
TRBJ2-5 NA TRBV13 ASSLGLMRQETQY
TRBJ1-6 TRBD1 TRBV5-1 ASSLEGQGNSPLH
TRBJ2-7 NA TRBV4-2 ASSQERRRDYEQY
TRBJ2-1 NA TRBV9 ASSLFSGGPRIEQF
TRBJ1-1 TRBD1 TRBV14 ASSQGVDRGPSNTEAF
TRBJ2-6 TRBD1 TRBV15 ATSRQGAGANVLT
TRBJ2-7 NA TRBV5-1 ASSLGQWGREQY
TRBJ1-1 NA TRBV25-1 ASSDGGAEAF
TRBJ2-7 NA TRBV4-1 ASSQDHRGDYEQY
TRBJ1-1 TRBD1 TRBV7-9 ASSPRDRVFTEAF
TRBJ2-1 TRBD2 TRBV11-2 ASSFGAGGMPYNEQF
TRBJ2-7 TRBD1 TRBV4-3 ASSQDTTPGTGTYEQY
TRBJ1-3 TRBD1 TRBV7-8 ASSPHRGDAPSGNTIY
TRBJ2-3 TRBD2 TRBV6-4 ASETTLAGPLTDTQY
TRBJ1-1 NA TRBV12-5 ASGSVPPGRGDRSGRWNTEAF
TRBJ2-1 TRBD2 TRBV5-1 ASSRGVSYNEQF
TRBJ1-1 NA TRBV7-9 ASSRTRTEPIEAF
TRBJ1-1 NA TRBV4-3 ASSPTGHLNTEAF
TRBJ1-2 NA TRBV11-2 ASSRDIKNGYT
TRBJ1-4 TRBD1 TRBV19 ASRSGTGKYATNEKLF
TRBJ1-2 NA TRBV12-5 ASGMTGSYGYT
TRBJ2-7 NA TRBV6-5 ASSHRQLPTYEQY
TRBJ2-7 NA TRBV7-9 ASRAASYEQY
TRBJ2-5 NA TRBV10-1 ASSESPGETQY
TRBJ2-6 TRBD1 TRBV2 ASRRQGLAGANVLT
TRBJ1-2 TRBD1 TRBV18 ASSPYVAGTAPYT
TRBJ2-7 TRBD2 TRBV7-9 ASSAGALGEQY
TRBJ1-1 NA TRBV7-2 ASSVRECGSEAEGSEAF
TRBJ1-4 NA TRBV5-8 ASSLQGLEEKLF
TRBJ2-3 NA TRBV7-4 ASRNTGSTDTQY
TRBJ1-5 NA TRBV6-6 ASSTGRHNQPQH
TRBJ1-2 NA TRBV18 ASSPRTDPYGYT
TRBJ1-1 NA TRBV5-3 ARSLGGRHTEAF
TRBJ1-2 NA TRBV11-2 ASSSIWESNYGYT
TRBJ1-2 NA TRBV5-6 ASSLTFPGHPPRRGYT
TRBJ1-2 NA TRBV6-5 ASSRDRSNGYT
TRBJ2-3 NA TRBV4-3 ASSQDSVRHTDTQY
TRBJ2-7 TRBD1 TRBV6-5 ASSLGTGGLHEQY